The clone carrying this T cell receptor beta chain showed up many times. What it recognizes is unknown. Transcripts of RNA were the source for amplifying TCR beta CDR3 regions. The workflow started with a first-round RT-PCR run with HTBI primers and then moved on to a second-round multiplex PCR. TCRdb reanalysed the multiplex PCR reads using MiXCR and keeps one entry per CDR3 protein. The sample contains around 400,000 distinct CDR3 sequences, about 17% of which appear only once. The data derive from a study of Graves' ophthalmopathy and Graves' hyperthyroidism. Notes on the study in general: Between ophthalmopathy and stable hyperthyroidism, a 13-signature model drew a separation with just over 85% sensitivity and around 80% specificity. Blood contained most expanded thyroid clonotypes exceeding 0.001 frequency.

The CDR3 covers 17 residues. V lost 0 bases to trimming and J lost 0 bases, with 12 bases between them. The germline gives CDR1 LGHNA, CDR2 YNFKEQ. This receptor was taken from a young woman with Graves' ophthalmopathy. Material for sequencing was peripheral blood. The chain joins TRBV4-2 to TRBJ2-4; D perhaps matches TRBD2 (5 bases). The CDR3 DNA is TGTGCCAGCAGCCAAGAGCAAAGCGGACTAGCCAAAAACATTCAGTACTTC. Translating it yields CASSQEQSGLAKNIQYF.